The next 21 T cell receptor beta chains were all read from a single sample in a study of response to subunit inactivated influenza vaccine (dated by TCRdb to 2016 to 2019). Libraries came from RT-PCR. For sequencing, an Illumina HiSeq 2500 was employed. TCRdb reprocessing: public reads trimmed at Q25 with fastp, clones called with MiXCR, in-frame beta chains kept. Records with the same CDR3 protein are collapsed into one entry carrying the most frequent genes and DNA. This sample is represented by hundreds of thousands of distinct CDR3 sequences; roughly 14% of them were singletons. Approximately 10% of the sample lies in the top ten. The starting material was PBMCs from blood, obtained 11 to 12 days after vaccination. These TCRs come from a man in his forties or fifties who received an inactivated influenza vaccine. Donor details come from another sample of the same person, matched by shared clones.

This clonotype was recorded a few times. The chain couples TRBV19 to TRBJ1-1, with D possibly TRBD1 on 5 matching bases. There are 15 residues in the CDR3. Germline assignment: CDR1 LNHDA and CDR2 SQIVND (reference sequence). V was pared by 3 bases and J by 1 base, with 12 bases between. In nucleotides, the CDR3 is TGTGCCAGTAGTATTACGTGGCAGGGGAACACTGAAGCTTTCTTT. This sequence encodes CASSITWQGNTEAFF.

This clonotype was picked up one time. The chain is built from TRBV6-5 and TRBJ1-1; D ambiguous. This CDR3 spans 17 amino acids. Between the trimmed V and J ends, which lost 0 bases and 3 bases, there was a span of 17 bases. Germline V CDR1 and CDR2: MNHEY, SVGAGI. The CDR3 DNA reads TGTGCCAGCAGTTACTCGAAGGAGTTCCCCCCATACACTGAAGCTTTCTTT. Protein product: CASSYSKEFPPYTEAFF.

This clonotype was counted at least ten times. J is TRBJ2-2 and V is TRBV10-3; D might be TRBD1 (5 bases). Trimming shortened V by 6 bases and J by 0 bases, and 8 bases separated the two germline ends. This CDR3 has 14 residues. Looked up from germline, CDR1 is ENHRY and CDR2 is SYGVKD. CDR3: CAIRGAANTGELFF. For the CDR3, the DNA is TGTGCCATCAGAGGGGCAGCGAACACCGGGGAGCTGTTTTTT.

The DNA for the CDR3 is TGCAGTGCTAGAGTCTTCCTTGCGGGTGAGCAGTTCTTC. It translates to CSARVFLAGEQFF. The chain is built from TRBV20-1 and TRBJ2-1, with TRBD2 as a possible D gene (5 bases). V was clipped by 1 base and J by 9 bases, with 13 bases between them. The CDR3 is 13 amino acids. Looked up from germline, CDR1 is DFQATT and CDR2 is SNEGSKA (reference sequence).

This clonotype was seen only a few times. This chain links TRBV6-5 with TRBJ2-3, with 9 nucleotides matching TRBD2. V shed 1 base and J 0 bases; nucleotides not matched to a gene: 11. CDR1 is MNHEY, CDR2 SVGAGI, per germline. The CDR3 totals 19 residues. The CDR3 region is CASSYFTGTSISSTDTQYF. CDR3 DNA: TGTGCCAGCAGTTACTTCACCGGGACTAGCATTTCTAGCACAGATACGCAGTATTTT.

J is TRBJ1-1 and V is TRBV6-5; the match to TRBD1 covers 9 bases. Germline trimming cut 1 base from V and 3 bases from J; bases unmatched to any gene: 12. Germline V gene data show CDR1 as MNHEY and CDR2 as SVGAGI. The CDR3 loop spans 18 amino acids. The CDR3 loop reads CASSYFPLPGQGDTEAFF. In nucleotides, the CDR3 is TGTGCCAGCAGTTACTTCCCTCTACCGGGACAGGGTGACACTGAAGCTTTCTTT.

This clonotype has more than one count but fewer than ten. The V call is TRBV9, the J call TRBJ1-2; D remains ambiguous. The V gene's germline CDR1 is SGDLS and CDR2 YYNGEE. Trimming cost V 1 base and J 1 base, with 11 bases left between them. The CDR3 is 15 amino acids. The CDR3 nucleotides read TGTGCCAGCAGCGTAACCCTGGACGGTAACTATGGCTACACCTTC. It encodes CASSVTLDGNYGYTF.

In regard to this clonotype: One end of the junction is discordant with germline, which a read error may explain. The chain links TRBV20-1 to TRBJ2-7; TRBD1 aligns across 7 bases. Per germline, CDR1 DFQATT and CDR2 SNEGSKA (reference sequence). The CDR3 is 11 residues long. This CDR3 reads CSARGTGPPVF. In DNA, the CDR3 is TGCAGTGCTAGAGGGACAGGACCCCCCGTCTTC.

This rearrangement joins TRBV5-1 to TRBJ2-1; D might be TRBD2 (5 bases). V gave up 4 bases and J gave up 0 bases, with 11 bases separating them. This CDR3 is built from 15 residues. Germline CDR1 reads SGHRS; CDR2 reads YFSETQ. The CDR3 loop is CASSRNGGSYNEQFF. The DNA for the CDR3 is TGCGCCAGCAGCCGAAACGGAGGCTCCTACAATGAGCAGTTCTTC.

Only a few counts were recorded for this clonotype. CDR3 sequence: CATSRDQYAGVSPLHF. The CDR3 coding sequence is TGTGCCACCAGCAGAGATCAGTATGCGGGGGTTTCACCCCTCCACTTT. J is TRBJ1-6 and V is TRBV15; tentative D call: TRBD1 (5 bases). Germline assignment: CDR1 LNHNV and CDR2 YYDKDF (reference sequence). This CDR3 is built from 16 residues. V was cut by 0 bases and J by 9 bases, with 15 bases left in between.

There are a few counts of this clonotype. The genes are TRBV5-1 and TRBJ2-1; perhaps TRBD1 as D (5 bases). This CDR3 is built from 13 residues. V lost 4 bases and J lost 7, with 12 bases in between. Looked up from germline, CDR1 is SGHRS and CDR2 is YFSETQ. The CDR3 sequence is CASSVGRANEQFF. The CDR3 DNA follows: TGCGCCAGCAGCGTCGGCAGGGCGAATGAGCAGTTCTTC.

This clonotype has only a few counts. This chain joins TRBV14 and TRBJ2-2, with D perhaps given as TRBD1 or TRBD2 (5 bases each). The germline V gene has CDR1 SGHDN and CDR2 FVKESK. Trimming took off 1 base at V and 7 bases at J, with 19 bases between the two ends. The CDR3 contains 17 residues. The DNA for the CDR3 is TGTGCCAGCAGCCAAGGTCGAGGGGACCTCTGGGTCGGGGAGCTGTTTTTT. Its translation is CASSQGRGDLWVGELFF.

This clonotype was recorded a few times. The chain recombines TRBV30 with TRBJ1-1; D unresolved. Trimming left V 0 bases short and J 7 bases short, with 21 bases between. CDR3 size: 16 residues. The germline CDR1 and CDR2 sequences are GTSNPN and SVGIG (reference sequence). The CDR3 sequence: CAWSVRTPGERGEAFF. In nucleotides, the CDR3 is TGTGCCTGGAGTGTACGAACCCCTGGGGAGCGGGGTGAAGCTTTCTTT.

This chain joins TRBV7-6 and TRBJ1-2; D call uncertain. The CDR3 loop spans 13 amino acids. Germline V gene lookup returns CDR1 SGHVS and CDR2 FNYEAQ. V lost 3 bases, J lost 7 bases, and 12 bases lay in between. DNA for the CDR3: TGTGCCAGCAGCTTCTCGGCCTTGGGTGGCTACACCTTC. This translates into CASSFSALGGYTF.

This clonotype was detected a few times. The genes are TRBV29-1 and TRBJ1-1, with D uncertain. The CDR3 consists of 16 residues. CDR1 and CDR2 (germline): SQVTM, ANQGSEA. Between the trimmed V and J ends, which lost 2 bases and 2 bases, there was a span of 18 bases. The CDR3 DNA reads TGCAGCGTTGAATCCCCCAGAGGCAGAAGAAACACTGAAGCTTTCTTT. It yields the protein CSVESPRGRRNTEAFF.

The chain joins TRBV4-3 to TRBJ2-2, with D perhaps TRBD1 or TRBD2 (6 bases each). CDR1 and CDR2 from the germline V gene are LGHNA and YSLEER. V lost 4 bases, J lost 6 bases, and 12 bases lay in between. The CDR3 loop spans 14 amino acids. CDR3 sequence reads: CASSLTGRSGELFF. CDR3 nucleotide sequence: TGCGCCAGCAGCCTAACAGGGAGGTCCGGGGAGCTGTTTTTT.

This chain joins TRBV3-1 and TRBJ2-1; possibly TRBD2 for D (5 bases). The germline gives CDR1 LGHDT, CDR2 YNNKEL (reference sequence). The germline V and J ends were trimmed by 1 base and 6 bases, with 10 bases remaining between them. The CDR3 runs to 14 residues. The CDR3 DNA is TGTGCCAGCAGCCAAGTTTCTCGGGGCAATGAGCAGTTCTTC. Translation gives CASSQVSRGNEQFF.

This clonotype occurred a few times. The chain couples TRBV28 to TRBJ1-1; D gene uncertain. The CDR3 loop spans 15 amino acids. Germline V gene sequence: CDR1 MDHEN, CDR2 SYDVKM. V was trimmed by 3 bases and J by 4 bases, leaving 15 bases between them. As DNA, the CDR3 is TGTGCCAGCAGTTTGGTACGGGGTGGTAGCACTGAAGCTTTCTTT. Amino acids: CASSLVRGGSTEAFF. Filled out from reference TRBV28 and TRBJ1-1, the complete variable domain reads DVKVTQSSRYLVKRTGEKVFLECVQDMDHENMFWYRQDPGLGLRLIYFSYDVKMKEKGDIPEGYSVSREKKERFSLILESASTNQTSMYLCASSLVRGGSTEAFFGQGTRLTVV.

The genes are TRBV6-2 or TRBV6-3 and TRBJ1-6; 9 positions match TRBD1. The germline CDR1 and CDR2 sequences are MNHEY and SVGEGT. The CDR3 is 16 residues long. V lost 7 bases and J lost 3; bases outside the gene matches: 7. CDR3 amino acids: CASTRDRAIYNSPLHF. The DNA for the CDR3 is TGTGCCAGCACCCGGGACAGGGCCATCTATAATTCACCCCTCCACTTT.

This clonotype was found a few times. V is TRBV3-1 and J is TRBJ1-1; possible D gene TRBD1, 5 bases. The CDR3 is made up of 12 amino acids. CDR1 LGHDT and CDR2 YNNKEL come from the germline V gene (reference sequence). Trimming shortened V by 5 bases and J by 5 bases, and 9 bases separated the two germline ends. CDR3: CASSAWGTEAFF. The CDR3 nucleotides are TGTGCCAGCAGCGCCTGGGGGACTGAAGCTTTCTTT. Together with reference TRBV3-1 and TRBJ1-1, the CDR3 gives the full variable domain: DTAVSQTPKYLVTQMGNDKSIKCEQNLGHDTMYWYKQDSKKFLKIMFSYNNKELIINETVPNRFSPKSPDKAHLNLHINSLELGDSAVYFCASSAWGTEAFFGQGTRLTVV.

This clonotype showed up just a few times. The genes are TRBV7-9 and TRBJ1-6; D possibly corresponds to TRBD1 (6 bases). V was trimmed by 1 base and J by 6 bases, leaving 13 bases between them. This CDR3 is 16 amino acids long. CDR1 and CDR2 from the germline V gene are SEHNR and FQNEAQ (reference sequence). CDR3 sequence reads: CASSLGTGTLNSPLHF. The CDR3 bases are TGTGCCAGCAGCTTAGGTACCGGGACACTTAATTCACCCCTCCACTTT.